These 22 T cell receptor beta chains share one sample of origin, sequenced in a study of shared clonotypes between healthy human individuals. Naive CD8 cells, CD45RO-negative and positively selected for CCR7, excluded terminally differentiated effector memory CD45RA+ cells. Measured with immunoSEQ multiplex PCR; TCRdb has only the in-frame clones, and not every one. This table holds millions of clones, about 95% found once. Sequenced material: naive CD8+ T cells sorted from blood. The source is a man aged 18 to 30 in good health.

J is TRBJ1-1 and V is TRBV19; the D is unclear. V lost 4 bases to trimming and J lost 0 bases, with 6 bases between them. Germline V gives CDR1 LNHDA, CDR2 SQIVND (reference sequence). The CDR3 runs to 13 residues. The CDR3 DNA reads as TGTGCCAGTAGTACGAATCTGAACACTGAAGCTTTCTTT. This encodes CASSTNLNTEAFF.

This clone showed up just once. This sequence joins TRBV9 and TRBJ1-1, with a possible D match to TRBD1 (6 bases). Germline V CDR1 and CDR2: SGDLS, YYNGEE. This CDR3 contains 17 residues. Trimming cost V 0 bases and J 0 bases, with 15 bases left between them. The CDR3 DNA sequence: TGTGCCAGCAGCGTAGACCCAGGGGCGGAATTGAACACTGAAGCTTTCTTT. It yields the protein CASSVDPGAELNTEAFF.

This sequence joins TRBV9 and TRBJ2-1; 7 bases line up with TRBD2. V lost 0 bases and J lost 8; bases outside the gene matches: 8. Germline V CDR1 and CDR2: SGDLS, YYNGEE. CDR3 length: 15 amino acids. The CDR3 DNA reads TGTGCCAGCAGCGTAGGTGTGACTAGCACCGATGAGCAGTTCTTC. This translates into CASSVGVTSTDEQFF.

This clone has a single count. The gene calls are TRBV14 and TRBJ2-7; a weak D match, TRBD1 (6 bases). Germline V gives CDR1 SGHDN, CDR2 FVKESK. The CDR3 length is 13 residues. Deletions cut 4 bases from V and 3 bases from J, with 10 bases between. The CDR3, as DNA: TGTGCCAGCAGCCTACAGGGTTTCTACGAGCAGTACTTC. Residues: CASSLQGFYEQYF. The whole variable domain, filled in from reference TRBV14 and TRBJ2-7, reads EAGVTQFPSHSVIEKGQTVTLRCDPISGHDNLYWYRRVMGKEIKFLLHFVKESKQDESGMPNNRFLAERTGGTYSTLKVQPAELEDSGVYFCASSLQGFYEQYFGPGTRLTVT.

A remark on this clone: This CDR3 is also generated by other DNA sequences in the sample. The chain couples TRBV28 to TRBJ2-5, with D perhaps assigned TRBD1 or TRBD2 (6 bases each). V lost 2 bases to trimming and J lost 5 bases, with 12 bases between them. Germline CDR1 is MDHEN and CDR2 is SYDVKM. There are 14 residues in the CDR3. CDR3 nucleotides: TGTGCCAGCAGTTTAACTGGGGGGCTGGAGACCCAGTACTTC. Translation: CASSLTGGLETQYF.

A word on this clone: At the DNA level, this CDR3 is encoded by other sequences in the same sample as well. This chain uses TRBV6-1 with TRBJ2-7; D could derive from TRBD1 or TRBD2 (6 bases each). The CDR3 spans 15 residues. Germline CDR1 is MNHNS and CDR2 is SASEGT. V was cut by 2 bases and J by 0 bases, with 11 bases left in between. The CDR3 region is CASSELGGASYEQYF. The CDR3 coding sequence is TGTGCCAGCAGTGAACTGGGGGGCGCCTCCTACGAGCAGTACTTC.

The chain employs TRBV7-2 and TRBJ1-2; TRBD1 might be the D (6 bases). V dropped 7 bases and J dropped 4 bases, with 19 bases sitting between them. Germline V gene data show CDR1 as SGHTA and CDR2 as FQGNSA. CDR3 length equals 15 residues. The CDR3 loop reads CASIAAGVDGYGYTF. The DNA for the CDR3 is TGTGCCAGCATCGCGGCAGGGGTGGATGGCTATGGCTACACCTTC.

Concerning this clone itself: The same CDR3 arises from other DNA sequences in this sample as well. The V gene is TRBV5-6, the J gene TRBJ1-1, with 8 bases identical to TRBD1. CDR1 is SGHDT and CDR2 is YYEEEE in the germline V gene. The CDR3 covers 15 residues. J gave up 2 bases and V 4 bases, and 7 bases lay outside the gene matches. DNA for the CDR3: TGTGCCAGCAGCCCCTCCGGACAGGGCAACACTGAAGCTTTCTTT. It specifies CASSPSGQGNTEAFF.

The chain uses TRBV6-5 and TRBJ2-5, with D tentatively TRBD2 (6 bases). V was clipped by 6 bases and J by 1 base, with 12 bases between them. CDR3 length: 14 amino acids. Germline CDR1 and CDR2: MNHEY and SVGAGI. CDR3 amino acids: CASRFSGVQETQYF. The CDR3 region has the DNA TGTGCCAGCAGATTTTCGGGGGTCCAAGAGACCCAGTACTTC.

This chain uses TRBV5-1 with TRBJ2-5, with TRBD1 identical over 9 bases. Unmatched junction bases numbered 7, after V lost 5 bases and J lost 5 bases. This CDR3 has 14 amino acids. Germline V lookup: CDR1 SGHRS, CDR2 YFSETQ. CDR3 nucleotide sequence: TGCGCCAGCAGGTGGACAGGGGAAGAGGAGACCCAGTACTTC. It translates to CASRWTGEEETQYF.

The rearrangement uses TRBV7-9 and TRBJ2-1, with D unclear. The CDR3 length is 15 residues. CDR1 is SEHNR and CDR2 is FQNEAQ in the germline V gene (reference sequence). The V and J ends lost 3 bases and 0 bases respectively, with 9 bases between them. The CDR3 nucleotides are TGTGCCAGCAGCTTTCACGATAGCTCCTACAATGAGCAGTTCTTC. Encoded protein: CASSFHDSSYNEQFF.

The chain recombines TRBV4-1 with TRBJ2-7, with D unresolved. V lost 3 bases to trimming and J lost 0 bases, with 18 bases between them. Germline lookup yields CDR1 MGHRA and CDR2 YSYEKL. The CDR3 is made up of 17 amino acids. CDR3 in amino acids: CASSQYRTAASSYEQYF. The DNA for the CDR3 is TGCGCCAGCAGCCAGTATAGGACGGCTGCCAGCTCCTACGAGCAGTACTTC.

This chain connects TRBV19 to TRBJ2-2; D is perhaps TRBD2 (6 bases). Germline CDR1 is LNHDA and CDR2 is SQIVND (reference sequence). V gave up 0 bases and J gave up 8 bases, with 10 bases separating them. CDR3 length: 14 amino acids. CDR3 bases: TGTGCCAGTAGTATAGACGGGGAGGAAGGGGAGCTGTTTTTT. Translation gives CASSIDGEEGELFF. Drawing the rest from reference TRBV19 and TRBJ2-2, the complete variable domain is DGGITQSPKYLFRKEGQNVTLSCEQNLNHDAMYWYRQDPGQGLRLIYYSQIVNDFQKGDIAEGYSVSREKKESFPLTVTSAQKNPTAFYLCASSIDGEEGELFFGEGSRLTVL.

The chain has TRBV5-5 and TRBJ2-7; D not resolved. Per germline, CDR1 SGHKS and CDR2 YYEKEE (reference sequence). V dropped 0 bases and J dropped 4 bases, with 11 bases sitting between them. The CDR3 length is 14 residues. The CDR3 sequence is CASSLVAEYYEQYF. The CDR3 coding sequence is TGTGCCAGCAGCTTGGTGGCGGAATATTACGAGCAGTACTTC.

The rearrangement joins TRBV30 to TRBJ2-7; maybe TRBD1 (5 bases). The CDR3 is made up of 12 amino acids. Germline V lookup: CDR1 GTSNPN, CDR2 SVGIG (reference sequence). With 0 bases removed from V and 6 bases from J, the gap between germline ends came to 9 bases. The CDR3 is CAWSVGEIEQYF. Here the CDR3 DNA reads TGTGCCTGGAGTGTAGGGGAAATCGAGCAGTACTTC.

The chain links TRBV5-4 to TRBJ2-7; TRBD2 might be the D (7 bases). Per germline, CDR1 SGHNT and CDR2 YYREEE (reference sequence). Between the trimmed V and J ends, which lost 4 bases and 5 bases, there was a span of 16 bases. The CDR3 runs 14 residues. The CDR3 spells CASSRGDTSHEQYF. The CDR3 DNA is TGTGCCAGCAGCCGGGGGGACACCTCTCACGAGCAGTACTTC.

In DNA, the CDR3 is TGCGCCAGCAGCCAAGATCCGAGGGGGTACGGGGAGCTGTTTTTT. This sequence encodes CASSQDPRGYGELFF. The chain joins TRBV4-1 to TRBJ2-2; D is perhaps TRBD1 (6 bases). The V gene's germline CDR1 is MGHRA and CDR2 YSYEKL. The CDR3 consists of 15 residues. Trimming left V 0 bases short and J 7 bases short, with 12 bases between.

The V gene is TRBV6-5, the J gene TRBJ2-4; a possible D gene is TRBD1 (6 bases). The ends were cut back, 4 bases at V and 5 bases at J, with 15 bases in the middle. From germline, CDR1 is MNHEY and CDR2 SVGAGI. CDR3 length: 15 amino acids. As DNA, the CDR3 is TGTGCCAGCAGTTTAGGCGGACAGCAGCAAAACATTCAGTACTTC. It is translated as CASSLGGQQQNIQYF.

CDR3 coding DNA: TGTGCCAGCGGTAGGACAGGGGCAAACGCCGGGGAGCTGTTTTTT. Amino acid sequence: CASGRTGANAGELFF. The genes are TRBV6-5 and TRBJ2-2, with 9 bases that match TRBD1. V dropped 8 bases and J dropped 6; count of bases not matched to a gene: 10. This CDR3 has 15 amino acids. The germline V gene has CDR1 MNHEY and CDR2 SVGAGI.

The J gene is TRBJ2-1, the V gene TRBV27; 8 positions match TRBD2. Trimming took 1 base from V and 0 from J; bases not matched to a gene: 5. CDR1 and CDR2 from the germline V gene are MNHEY and SMNVEV (reference sequence). The CDR3 totals 17 residues. The CDR3 DNA is TGTGCCAGCAGTTTATATTTCGGGGGGGACTCCTACAATGAGCAGTTCTTC. It specifies CASSLYFGGDSYNEQFF.

This clone was seen a handful of times. The chain combines TRBV6-1 with TRBJ2-2, with unresolved D. Trimming took off 7 bases at V and 6 bases at J, with 15 bases between the two ends. Germline V gene lookup returns CDR1 MNHNS and CDR2 SASEGT. CDR3 size: 14 residues. For the CDR3, the DNA is TGTGCCAGCACCCAAGACCCAGCTTCCGGGGAGCTGTTTTTT. Encoded protein: CASTQDPASGELFF.

This chain joins TRBV6-6 and TRBJ2-1; no definite D call. This CDR3 region has 15 residues. The ends were cut back, 6 bases at V and 0 bases at J, with 12 bases in the middle. CDR1 and CDR2 (germline): MNHNY, SVGAGI (reference sequence). CDR3 region: CASSFRKSSYNEQFF. CDR3 DNA: TGTGCCAGCAGCTTCAGGAAGAGCTCCTACAATGAGCAGTTCTTC.